This T cell receptor (beta chain) was obtained from a study of response to subunit inactivated influenza vaccine (dated by TCRdb to the late 2010s). Regarding the study in general: To follow how T cells responded to a trivalent subunit inactivated influenza vaccine, the researchers relied on deep quantitative profiling of the T cell receptor repertoire. Results the study describes overall, beyond this receptor: The authors suggested that each seasonal influenza vaccination may recruit only a limited number of new T cells.

The CDR3 sequence holds 14 residues, the cysteine and phenylalanine included. Here the CDR3 DNA is all that survives: 42 bases in frame from base 1. V loses 2 bases of germline sequence and J loses 2 bases, and the interval between the two ends is 9 bases. From a lookup of the germline V gene, CDR1 and CDR2 are SGHRS and YFSETQ. Library preparation employed RT-PCR. Sequenced on an Illumina HiSeq 2500. TCRdb trimmed the raw reads at Q25, called clones with MiXCR and kept productive beta chains. Rows are unified per CDR3 protein, each entry keeping the most common DNA and genes. The sample contains under 800,000 distinct CDR3 sequences, about 14% of them found a single time. In total, the top ten clones hold 5.5% to 7% of the sample. In its sample, this clonotype was seen a few times. The antigen it recognizes is unknown. Per-base qualities were not stored, and no clone one base away is much larger.

This TCR was sampled from a man over 45 who received an inactivated influenza vaccine. Donor details come from another sample of the same person, matched by shared clones. The material sequenced was PBMCs from blood, taken 14 days before vaccination. Here the chain combines TRBV5-1 and TRBJ2-3; the D gene lacks a confident call. The nucleotide sequence is TGCGCCAGCAGCTTCTTCGTGCTCACAGATACGCAGTATTTT. It translates to CASSFFVLTDTQYF.